The 28 T cell receptor beta chains below come from one sample, sequenced in a study of neoadjuvant anti-PD-1 for oral cavity cancer. TCRdb's copy holds only in-frame clones and misses some; the assay was immunoSEQ multiplex PCR. The sample holds over 13,000 clones; roughly 74% are singletons and the top ten take approximately 2.3%. The time point: after neoadjuvant nivolumab, at surgical resection. Sequenced here: PBMCs, sampled after nivolumab (anti-PD-1) treatment. The receptor source for this set is a person aged 35 to 85 with oral cavity squamous cell carcinoma.

This chain uses TRBV30 with TRBJ1-2; 8 nucleotides match TRBD1. The CDR3 runs to 14 residues. Germline V gene data show CDR1 as GTSNPN and CDR2 as SVGIG (reference sequence). The V and J ends lost 5 bases and 0 bases, in that order; junction bases with no gene match: 5. CDR3 coding DNA: TGTGCCTGGGACAGGGGACGTTCTAACTATGGCTACACCTTC. Translation: CAWDRGRSNYGYTF. The whole variable domain, remainder taken from reference TRBV30 and TRBJ1-2, is SQTIHQWPATLVQPVGSPLSLECTVEGTSNPNLYWYRQAAGRGLQLLFYSVGIGQISSEVPQNLSASRPQDRQFILSSKKLLLSDSGFYLCAWDRGRSNYGYTFGSGTRLTVV.

This clone was recorded once. This chain joins TRBV7-8 and TRBJ1-1; 9 bases are shared with TRBD1. J lost 4 bases, V lost 4 bases, and 7 bases had no gene match. This CDR3 spans 15 amino acids. The germline CDR1 and CDR2 sequences are SGHVS and FQNEAQ. CDR3 region: CASSWPGQGSTEAFF. The DNA of the CDR3 is TGTGCCAGCAGCTGGCCGGGACAGGGATCCACTGAAGCTTTCTTT.

This clone was observed a few times. The rearrangement joins TRBV10-3 to TRBJ2-2; 10 bases map to TRBD2. V was clipped by 10 bases and J by 4 bases; unmatched bases: 6. Per germline, CDR1 ENHRY and CDR2 SYGVKD. This CDR3 has 14 amino acids. CDR3 bases: TGTGCCACGGGACTAGCGACATCCACCGGGGAGCTGTTTTTT. Protein sequence: CATGLATSTGELFF.

The chain joins TRBV10-3 to TRBJ1-5, with unresolved D. V gave up 3 bases and J gave up 0 bases, with 15 bases separating them. The CDR3 loop spans 17 amino acids. From germline, CDR1 is ENHRY and CDR2 SYGVKD. The CDR3: CAISERTLGYSNQPQHF. The CDR3 DNA sequence: TGTGCCATCAGTGAAAGGACCCTCGGGTATAGCAATCAGCCCCAGCATTTT.

This chain joins TRBV11-2 and TRBJ2-3; a weak D match, TRBD2 (5 bases). The germline CDR1 and CDR2 sequences are SGHAT and FQNNGV. V lost 6 bases and J 6 bases, leaving 19 bases between the germline ends. The CDR3 totals 15 residues. CDR3 DNA: TGTGCCAGCAGGGGGTTGGTGGGCAAGCGGGATACGCAGTATTTT. Its protein is CASRGLVGKRDTQYF.

The rearrangement joins TRBV6-5 to TRBJ2-7; 10 bases match TRBD1. CDR3 size: 15 residues. CDR1 and CDR2 (germline): MNHEY, SVGAGI. The V gene end was trimmed by 6 bases and the J gene end by 3 bases; junction bases not matched to a gene: 8. The CDR3 coding sequence is TGTGCCAGCAGGGCCAGACAGGGGGCCTTCTACGAGCAGTACTTC. Amino acids: CASRARQGAFYEQYF.

This clone was seen more than once but under ten times. J is TRBJ1-3 and V is TRBV6-1; the D gene is possibly TRBD1 (5 bases). This CDR3 region has 13 residues. Germline V gene sequence: CDR1 MNHNS, CDR2 SASEGT. V lost 7 bases and J 4 bases, leaving 11 bases between the germline ends. The CDR3 DNA follows: TGTGCCAGCACGGACACTTCCGGAAACACCATATATTTT. Translating it yields CASTDTSGNTIYF.

The rearrangement links TRBV25-1 to TRBJ2-2; a weak D match, TRBD2 (6 bases). Trimming removed 4 bases at V and 5 bases at J, with 14 bases between. This CDR3 has 15 residues. Looked up from germline, CDR1 is MGHDK and CDR2 is SYGVNS. The CDR3 region has the DNA TGTGCCAGCAGTGTAACCGGGACTCAAACCGGGGAGCTGTTTTTT. Translation: CASSVTGTQTGELFF.

In nucleotides, the CDR3 is TGTGCCAGCAGCTTGGTTCCTGGAGGGCAGGTCGGGGCGAGCGAGCAGTACTTC. It yields the protein CASSLVPGGQVGASEQYF. J is TRBJ2-7 and V is TRBV5-4; maybe TRBD2 (6 bases). The V end was cut by 0 bases, the J end by 6 bases, with 25 bases between. This CDR3 spans 18 amino acids. CDR1 is SGHNT and CDR2 is YYREEE in the germline V gene (reference sequence).

This clone was counted only a few times. V is TRBV27 and J is TRBJ2-1, with TRBD1 identical over 7 bases. V was clipped by 6 bases and J by 3 bases; unmatched bases: 5. The V gene's germline CDR1 is MNHEY and CDR2 SMNVEV (reference sequence). CDR3 size: 14 residues. Here the CDR3 DNA reads TGTGCCAGCAGAGTACAGGGGATCTACAATGAGCAGTTCTTC. Protein: CASRVQGIYNEQFF.

V and J are TRBV19 and TRBJ2-1; TRBD2 aligns across 10 bases. Germline trimming cut 8 bases from V and 7 bases from J; bases unmatched to any gene: 14. From germline, CDR1 is LNHDA and CDR2 SQIVND (reference sequence). The CDR3 is 16 residues long. Here the CDR3 reads CASSLQGLANGNEQFF. The CDR3 region has the DNA TGTGCCAGTTCCCTTCAGGGACTAGCGAATGGGAATGAGCAGTTCTTC.

The chain carries TRBV14 and TRBJ2-1; D is tentatively TRBD1 or TRBD2 (5 bases each). Germline V CDR1 and CDR2: SGHDN, FVKESK. The CDR3 runs to 14 residues. Trimming cost V 6 bases and J 12 bases, with 21 bases left between them. CDR3: CASSIGTYQAGQFF. DNA for the CDR3: TGTGCCAGCAGTATAGGGACCTATCAGGCTGGGCAGTTCTTC.

This rearrangement joins TRBV4-2 to TRBJ1-2; the match to TRBD1 covers 7 bases. Trimming cost V 2 bases and J 6 bases; bases outside gene matches: 6. This CDR3 comprises 14 residues. CDR1 LGHNA and CDR2 YNFKEQ come from the germline V gene. In DNA, the CDR3 is TGTGCCAGCAGCCAACCCGACAGGGTAGATGGCTACACCTTC. Translation gives CASSQPDRVDGYTF.

The chain has TRBV6-1 and TRBJ2-7; TRBD1 matches at 7 bases. The CDR3 is 12 residues long. V dropped 11 bases and J dropped 0; count of bases not matched to a gene: 4. Looked up from germline, CDR1 is MNHNS and CDR2 is SASEGT. The CDR3, as DNA: TGTGCCGTCCGGGACAGCTCCTACGAGCAGTACTTC. Amino acid sequence: CAVRDSSYEQYF.

This chain uses TRBV5-4 with TRBJ2-2; D might be TRBD2 (6 bases). The CDR3 is 14 amino acids. CDR1 and CDR2 (germline): SGHNT, YYREEE (reference sequence). The V gene lost 2 bases and the J gene lost 5 bases, with 10 bases spanning the gap. The chain's CDR3 is CASSLSGATGELFF. DNA for the CDR3: TGTGCCAGCAGCTTATCGGGAGCGACCGGGGAGCTGTTTTTT.

The chain combines TRBV5-1 with TRBJ2-2; TRBD1 agrees at 8 bases. The CDR3 contains 18 residues. Germline V gives CDR1 SGHRS, CDR2 YFSETQ. Losses at the gene ends were 3 bases for V and 6 bases for J; bases not matched to a gene: 16. CDR3 nucleotide sequence: TGCGCCAGCAGCTCATACGTGGGGCAGGGGGCGCGTTCCGGGGAGCTGTTTTTT. The encoded protein is CASSSYVGQGARSGELFF. The full variable domain, in which reference TRBV5-1 and TRBJ2-2 provide the parts outside the CDR3, is KAGVTQTPRYLIKTRGQQVTLSCSPISGHRSVSWYQQTPGQGLQFLFEYFSETQRNKGNFPGRFSGRQFSNSRSEMNVSTLELGDSALYLCASSSYVGQGARSGELFFGEGSRLTVL.

The sample holds a few counts of this clone. In nucleotides, the CDR3 is TGTGCCAGCAGCCTAGGGGGCGTGAACACTGAAGCTTTCTTT. Translating gives CASSLGGVNTEAFF. The chain carries TRBV5-4 and TRBJ1-1; 7 bases line up with TRBD1. The CDR3 runs 14 residues. From germline, CDR1 is SGHNT and CDR2 YYREEE (reference sequence). The V segment lost 4 bases and the J segment 0 bases; nucleotides outside the gene matches: 3. Complete variable domain (other parts from reference TRBV5-4 and TRBJ1-1): ETGVTQSPTHLIKTRGQQVTLRCSSQSGHNTVSWYQQALGQGPQFIFQYYREEENGRGNFPPRFSGLQFPNYSSELNVNALELDDSALYLCASSLGGVNTEAFFGQGTRLTVV.

The chain is built from TRBV5-4 and TRBJ2-3, with 8 bases that match TRBD2. Looked up from germline, CDR1 is SGHNT and CDR2 is YYREEE (reference sequence). CDR3 length equals 13 residues. V lost 5 bases, J lost 5 bases, and 4 bases stayed unmatched. In DNA, the CDR3 is TGTGCCAGCAGGCCCGGGGGGGAAGATACGCAGTATTTT. It translates to CASRPGGEDTQYF.

The rearrangement joins TRBV28 to TRBJ2-7; 10 bases align to TRBD1. The germline V gene has CDR1 MDHEN and CDR2 SYDVKM. The J segment lost 4 bases and the V segment lost 6 bases, leaving 6 bases of the junction unmatched. This CDR3 is 14 amino acids long. In DNA form, the CDR3 reads TGTGCCAGCAGACCGGGACAGGGGTCTTACGAGCAGTACTTC. It translates to CASRPGQGSYEQYF.

In DNA form, the CDR3 reads TGTGCCAGCAGCTTAGGATCGGGGAAGGGCAAAGAGACCCAGTACTTC. Encoded protein: CASSLGSGKGKETQYF. V is TRBV7-6 and J is TRBJ2-5; tentatively, D is TRBD2 (5 bases). In germline, CDR1 is SGHVS, CDR2 FNYEAQ. V lost 1 base, J lost 3 bases, and 15 bases lay in between. There are 16 residues in the CDR3. The full variable domain, completed using reference TRBV7-6 and TRBJ2-5, is GAGVSQSPRYKVTKRGQDVALRCDPISGHVSLYWYRQALGQGPEFLTYFNYEAQQDKSGLPNDRFSAERPEGSISTLTIQRTEQRDSAMYRCASSLGSGKGKETQYFGPGTRLLVL.

This clone appeared a few times. V gene TRBV9 combines with J gene TRBJ2-7, with TRBD2 identical over 8 bases. Germline V CDR1 and CDR2: SGDLS, YYNGEE. The CDR3 runs to 16 residues. With V trimmed by 0 bases and J by 3 bases, 8 bases remained unmatched. For the CDR3, the DNA is TGTGCCAGCAGCGTAGGGGGTAGCGGGATGGACTACGAGCAGTACTTC. Translation gives CASSVGGSGMDYEQYF.

CDR3 loop: CASSGQGAYNEQFF. For the CDR3, the DNA is TGTGCCAGCAGCGGCCAGGGGGCCTACAATGAGCAGTTCTTC. The rearrangement uses TRBV28 and TRBJ2-1, with TRBD1 matching 7 bases. CDR1 is MDHEN and CDR2 is SYDVKM in the germline V gene. Unmatched junction bases numbered 4, after V lost 6 bases and J lost 2 bases. This CDR3 has 14 residues.

The gene calls are TRBV28 and TRBJ1-3, with a tentative D call TRBD1 (5 bases). The length of the CDR3 is 15 residues. Between the trimmed V and J ends, which lost 6 bases and 0 bases, there was a span of 12 bases. CDR1 and CDR2 (germline): MDHEN, SYDVKM. The CDR3 is CASRIGTASGNTIYF. For the CDR3, the DNA is TGTGCCAGCAGAATCGGGACCGCCTCTGGAAACACCATATATTTT. Drawing the rest from reference TRBV28 and TRBJ1-3, the complete variable domain is DVKVTQSSRYLVKRTGEKVFLECVQDMDHENMFWYRQDPGLGLRLIYFSYDVKMKEKGDIPEGYSVSREKKERFSLILESASTNQTSMYLCASRIGTASGNTIYFGEGSWLTVV.

The chain employs TRBV5-4 and TRBJ2-7, with D maybe TRBD1 (6 bases). This CDR3 region has 13 residues. Germline loops: CDR1 SGHNT, CDR2 YYREEE (reference sequence). Trimming removed 2 bases from V and 4 bases from J, with 10 bases in between. Written as DNA, the CDR3 is TGTGCCAGCAGCTTCGGACAGACATACGAGCAGTACTTC. It specifies CASSFGQTYEQYF. Filled out from reference TRBV5-4 and TRBJ2-7, the complete variable domain reads ETGVTQSPTHLIKTRGQQVTLRCSSQSGHNTVSWYQQALGQGPQFIFQYYREEENGRGNFPPRFSGLQFPNYSSELNVNALELDDSALYLCASSFGQTYEQYFGPGTRLTVT.

The chain links TRBV7-2 to TRBJ2-3; TRBD1 or TRBD2 may be the D gene (7 bases each). Trimming took off 3 bases at V and 6 bases at J, with 22 bases between the two ends. Germline CDR1 and CDR2: SGHTA and FQGNSA. The CDR3 contains 17 residues. CDR3 region: CASSLSGGGGYSDTQYF. In nucleotides, the CDR3 is TGTGCCAGCAGCTTGTCCGGGGGAGGGGGCTACTCCGATACGCAGTATTTT.

This chain connects TRBV14 to TRBJ2-1, with 11 nucleotides matching TRBD2. V dropped 1 base and J dropped 6; count of bases not matched to a gene: 8. Germline V gene sequence: CDR1 SGHDN, CDR2 FVKESK. The CDR3 extends over 17 amino acids. The CDR3 DNA sequence: TGTGCCAGCAGCCAAGTTCAGACTAGCGGGATCCCCAATGAGCAGTTCTTC. The encoded protein is CASSQVQTSGIPNEQFF. Full variable domain (outside the CDR3, taken from reference TRBV14 and TRBJ2-1): EAGVTQFPSHSVIEKGQTVTLRCDPISGHDNLYWYRRVMGKEIKFLLHFVKESKQDESGMPNNRFLAERTGGTYSTLKVQPAELEDSGVYFCASSQVQTSGIPNEQFFGPGTRLTVL.

The chain employs TRBV6-6 and TRBJ2-7; the match to TRBD1 covers 9 bases. Germline V gene lookup returns CDR1 MNHNY and CDR2 SVGAGI (reference sequence). CDR3 length: 13 amino acids. The V gene end was trimmed by 4 bases and the J gene end by 6 bases; junction bases not matched to a gene: 4. In DNA, the CDR3 is TGTGCCAGCAGTTCGGGACAGGGCGGCGAGCAGTACTTC. This sequence encodes CASSSGQGGEQYF.

This chain links TRBV29-1 with TRBJ2-1; D uncertain. The CDR3 is 10 residues long. Trimming pared 4 bases from V and 5 bases from J, leaving 3 bases between. Per germline, CDR1 SQVTM and CDR2 ANQGSEA. As DNA, the CDR3 is TGCAGCGTTGGGGACAATGAGCAGTTCTTC. Residues: CSVGDNEQFF.